These 22 T cell receptor beta chains originate from one sample sequenced in a study of a mutant IDH1 vaccine in newly diagnosed glioma. Time point specified: baseline, week 1 (first vaccination visit). Treatment described: pre-vaccination baseline after standard-of-care therapy. The table came from immunoSEQ multiplex PCR; TCRdb's copy has only in-frame clones and leaves some out. The sample contains more than 20,000 clones, roughly 92% of which appear only once. The sequencing used PBMCs, collected from a glioma patient treated with radiotherapy, temozolomide or both. These receptors originate from a man between 25 and 39 years old with glioma.

This rearrangement joins TRBV27 to TRBJ1-2; a possible D gene is TRBD1 (5 bases). The CDR3 spans 15 residues. Germline-derived CDR1 and CDR2 are MNHEY and SMNVEV (reference sequence). The V gene lost 1 base and the J gene lost 4 bases, with 13 bases spanning the gap. CDR3 sequence reads: CASSLFGAPLYGYTF. Written as DNA, the CDR3 is TGTGCCAGCAGTTTATTCGGGGCCCCACTCTATGGCTACACCTTC.

The chain recombines TRBV29-1 with TRBJ2-3; TRBD1 matches at 9 bases. Germline CDR1 and CDR2: SQVTM and ANQGSEA. Trimming cost V 4 bases and J 1 base; bases outside gene matches: 9. The length of the CDR3 is 16 residues. The CDR3: CSVVERGQGGTDTQYF. DNA for the CDR3: TGCAGCGTTGTAGAAAGGGGACAGGGTGGCACAGATACGCAGTATTTT.

The CDR3 region has the DNA TGTGCCAGCAGCCCCGATCCAGATACGCAGTATTTT. This gives the protein CASSPDPDTQYF. The V gene is TRBV5-6, the J gene TRBJ2-3; no definite D call. This CDR3 is 12 amino acids long. The germline V gene encodes CDR1 SGHDT and CDR2 YYEEEE. V dropped 4 bases and J dropped 4 bases, with 7 bases sitting between them.

The chain joins TRBV5-6 to TRBJ2-5; TRBD1 might be the D (6 bases). There are 15 residues in the CDR3. V lost 3 bases and J 10 bases, leaving 22 bases between the germline ends. CDR1 is SGHDT, CDR2 YYEEEE, per germline. CDR3 protein: CASSWGLGREGSQYF. CDR3 nucleotides: TGTGCCAGCAGCTGGGGGCTGGGGCGCGAAGGGAGCCAGTACTTC.

In its sample, this clone was seen once. This chain uses TRBV5-1 with TRBJ1-2; tentatively, D is TRBD1 (5 bases). Germline V gene data show CDR1 as SGHRS and CDR2 as YFSETQ. The CDR3 has 14 residues. V lost 0 bases and J lost 2, with 8 bases in between. The CDR3 DNA reads TGCGCCAGCAGCTTGGTTGCAGGGAACTATGGCTACACCTTC. It is translated as CASSLVAGNYGYTF.

As concerns this clone: Other DNA sequences from this sample encode an identical CDR3 as well. The V gene is TRBV30, the J gene TRBJ1-3; no definite D call. CDR1 is GTSNPN, CDR2 SVGIG, per germline (reference sequence). The CDR3 is made up of 12 amino acids. V lost 4 bases and J 0 bases, leaving 4 bases between the germline ends. As DNA, the CDR3 is TGTGCCTGGATGGACTCTGGAAACACCATATATTTT. Residues: CAWMDSGNTIYF.

The rearrangement uses TRBV5-5 and TRBJ2-7; D uncertain. The CDR3 loop spans 15 amino acids. Trimming took 2 bases from V and 2 from J, leaving 14 bases between them. Germline lookup yields CDR1 SGHKS and CDR2 YYEKEE (reference sequence). This CDR3 is CASSFGTDPPYEQYF. DNA of the CDR3: TGTGCCAGCAGCTTCGGCACAGATCCCCCCTACGAGCAGTACTTC.

J is TRBJ1-1 and V is TRBV5-1; no firm D call. The CDR3 contains 16 residues. Between the trimmed V and J ends, which lost 1 base and 1 base, there was a span of 14 bases. CDR1 and CDR2 from the germline V gene are SGHRS and YFSETQ. This CDR3 is CASSLKQQNWNTEAFF. For the CDR3, the DNA is TGCGCCAGCAGCTTGAAACAACAGAATTGGAACACTGAAGCTTTCTTT.

The V call is TRBV21-1, the J call TRBJ2-6; the table's TRBD1 call for D was not verified on the DNA. TRBV21-1 is a recognized pseudogene. The CDR3 covers 16 residues. The CDR3 loop reads CASSKATASGANVLTF. The CDR3 DNA is TGTGCCAGCAGCAAAGCCACAGCCTCTGGGGCCAACGTCCTGACTTTC.

CDR3: CATSREKYSNQPQHF. The CDR3 bases are TGTGCCACCAGCAGAGAAAAGTATAGCAATCAGCCCCAGCATTTT. This rearrangement joins TRBV15 to TRBJ1-5; D remains ambiguous. V was clipped by 0 bases and J by 0 bases, with 6 bases between them. Germline lookup yields CDR1 LNHNV and CDR2 YYDKDF (reference sequence). This CDR3 has 15 amino acids.

This clone occurred once. The V and J genes are TRBV19 and TRBJ1-5; TRBD1 aligns across 8 bases. Looked up from germline, CDR1 is LNHDA and CDR2 is SQIVND (reference sequence). The ends lost 0 bases at V and 7 bases at J; junction bases unmatched: 5. This CDR3 is built from 15 residues. This chain's CDR3 is CASSIDQGAHQPQHF. In DNA form, the CDR3 reads TGTGCCAGTAGTATAGACCAGGGGGCACACCAGCCCCAGCATTTT.

The chain joins TRBV7-9 to TRBJ2-3, with TRBD2 matching 7 bases. CDR3 length: 17 amino acids. Germline assignment: CDR1 SEHNR and CDR2 FQNEAQ (reference sequence). The J segment lost 0 bases and the V segment lost 4 bases, leaving 10 bases of the junction unmatched. The CDR3 nucleotides are TGTGCCAGCAGCTCCTACTCTAGCGGTACTAGCACAGATACGCAGTATTTT. Translation: CASSSYSSGTSTDTQYF.

This chain links TRBV2 with TRBJ1-5, with D uncertain. V was shortened by 2 bases and J by 0 bases, with 8 bases between the two germline ends. Germline CDR1 SNHLY, CDR2 FYNNEI. This CDR3 spans 15 amino acids. CDR3 sequence (DNA): TGTGCCAGCAGTGAATACGGCATTAGCAATCAGCCCCAGCATTTT. Its protein product is CASSEYGISNQPQHF.

This chain links TRBV2 with TRBJ2-5, with TRBD2 matching 9 bases. This CDR3 contains 15 residues. Germline CDR1 is SNHLY and CDR2 is FYNNEI. The V and J ends lost 4 bases and 2 bases, in that order; junction bases with no gene match: 5. In DNA form, the CDR3 reads TGTGCCAGCAGTGCGGCTAGCGGGGAGCAAGAGACCCAGTACTTC. This encodes CASSAASGEQETQYF.

The V call is TRBV6-1, the J call TRBJ1-2, with D tentatively TRBD1 (5 bases). V lost 3 bases, J lost 8 bases, and 16 bases lay in between. Per germline, CDR1 MNHNS and CDR2 SASEGT. This CDR3 is 14 amino acids long. The CDR3: CASSDHPRVNGYTF. The CDR3 DNA sequence: TGTGCCAGCAGTGACCATCCCAGGGTTAACGGCTACACCTTC.

The rearrangement joins TRBV5-1 to TRBJ2-5; no clear D gene. This CDR3 is built from 12 residues. Germline lookup yields CDR1 SGHRS and CDR2 YFSETQ. Trimming cost V 0 bases and J 5 bases, with 5 bases left between them. The chain's CDR3 is CASSLGPETQYF. CDR3 in DNA: TGCGCCAGCAGCTTGGGCCCGGAGACCCAGTACTTC.

This clone was seen a handful of times. CDR3 bases: TGTGCCAGCAGCCCCTCTGGGGAGCTGTTTTTT. Its protein product is CASSPSGELFF. V usage is TRBV6-5 and J usage is TRBJ2-2, with D uncertain. The CDR3 consists of 11 residues. Trimming left V 6 bases short and J 8 bases short, with 7 bases between. Germline lookup yields CDR1 MNHEY and CDR2 SVGAGI.

This chain joins TRBV5-5 and TRBJ2-7; D remains unclear. Germline CDR1 is SGHKS and CDR2 is YYEKEE (reference sequence). The CDR3 covers 15 residues. Trimming cost V 4 bases and J 0 bases, with 14 bases left between them. The CDR3 nucleotides are TGTGCCAGCAGCGTGGAAACACACAGCTCCTACGAGCAGTACTTC. This translates into CASSVETHSSYEQYF.

The CDR3 reads CASLIAPDYNEQFF. In nucleotides, the CDR3 is TGCGCCAGCCTAATAGCGCCCGACTACAATGAGCAGTTCTTC. This chain connects TRBV5-1 to TRBJ2-1, with TRBD2 as a possible D gene (5 bases). The CDR3 runs 14 residues. From germline, CDR1 is SGHRS and CDR2 YFSETQ. The ends were cut back, 7 bases at V and 3 bases at J, with 14 bases in the middle.

The rearrangement links TRBV5-1 to TRBJ2-1, with 10 bases aligning to TRBD2. This CDR3 has 17 residues. Germline V gene sequence: CDR1 SGHRS, CDR2 YFSETQ. With 2 bases clipped from V and 4 bases from J, the junction kept 9 bases outside the gene matches. CDR3 DNA: TGCGCCAGCAGCTTAGGGACTAGCGTTAACATGTACAATGAGCAGTTCTTC. Translation: CASSLGTSVNMYNEQFF.

The chain has TRBV29-1 and TRBJ2-3; 9 bases line up with TRBD2. Germline assignment: CDR1 SQVTM and CDR2 ANQGSEA. Germline trimming cut 6 bases from V and 4 bases from J; bases unmatched to any gene: 8. The CDR3 has 14 residues. The chain's CDR3 is CSVNPGLAPDTQYF. The CDR3 region has the DNA TGCAGCGTCAACCCGGGACTAGCTCCAGATACGCAGTATTTT.

This clone is a singleton in its sample. The chain is built from TRBV19 and TRBJ1-3; D is unclear. Trimming took 3 bases from V and 4 from J, leaving 10 bases between them. The CDR3 spans 14 residues. The germline V gene has CDR1 LNHDA and CDR2 SQIVND (reference sequence). Written as DNA, the CDR3 is TGTGCCAGTAGTATGCCCTTGGCGGGAAACACCATATATTTT. Protein sequence: CASSMPLAGNTIYF. The full variable domain, completed using reference TRBV19 and TRBJ1-3, is DGGITQSPKYLFRKEGQNVTLSCEQNLNHDAMYWYRQDPGQGLRLIYYSQIVNDFQKGDIAEGYSVSREKKESFPLTVTSAQKNPTAFYLCASSMPLAGNTIYFGEGSWLTVV.